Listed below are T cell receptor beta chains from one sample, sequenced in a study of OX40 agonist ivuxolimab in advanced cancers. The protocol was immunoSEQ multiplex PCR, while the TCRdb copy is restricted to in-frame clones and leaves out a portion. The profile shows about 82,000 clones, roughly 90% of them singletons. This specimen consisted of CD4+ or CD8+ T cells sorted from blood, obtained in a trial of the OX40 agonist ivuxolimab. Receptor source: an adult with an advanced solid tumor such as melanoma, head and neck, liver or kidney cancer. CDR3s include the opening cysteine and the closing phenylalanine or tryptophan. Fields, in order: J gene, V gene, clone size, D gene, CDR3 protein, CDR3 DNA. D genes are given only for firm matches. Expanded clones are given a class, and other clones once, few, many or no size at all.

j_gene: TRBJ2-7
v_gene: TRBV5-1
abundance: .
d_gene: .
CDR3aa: CASSMSPGAYEQYF
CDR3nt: TGCGCCAGCAGCATGAGTCCAGGGGCCTACGAGCAGTACTTC

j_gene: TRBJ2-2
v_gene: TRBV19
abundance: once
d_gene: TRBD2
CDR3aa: CASKGLAGAGGELFF
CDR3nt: TGTGCCAGCAAGGGCCTAGCGGGAGCGGGCGGGGAGCTGTTTTTT

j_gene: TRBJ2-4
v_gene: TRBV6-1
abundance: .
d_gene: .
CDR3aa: CASSEGLALNIQYF
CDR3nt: TGTGCCAGCAGTGAAGGTCTAGCTTTAAACATTCAGTACTTC

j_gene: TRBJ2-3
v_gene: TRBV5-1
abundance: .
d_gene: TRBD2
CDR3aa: CASSFGLAGSKSTDTQYF
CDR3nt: TGCGCCAGCAGTTTTGGACTAGCGGGTTCCAAAAGCACAGATACGCAGTATTTT

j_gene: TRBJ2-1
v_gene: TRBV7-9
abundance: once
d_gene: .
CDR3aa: CASSLGTYNEQFF
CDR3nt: TGTGCCAGCAGCTTAGGAACCTACAATGAGCAGTTCTTC

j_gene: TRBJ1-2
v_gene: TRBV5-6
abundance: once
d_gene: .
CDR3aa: CASSFPGRYGYTF
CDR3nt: TGTGCCAGCAGCTTCCCAGGGAGGTATGGCTACACCTTC

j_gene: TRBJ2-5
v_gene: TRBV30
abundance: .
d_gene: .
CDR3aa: CAWSGQGGTQYF
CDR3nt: TGTGCCTGGAGTGGACAGGGAGGGACCCAGTACTTC

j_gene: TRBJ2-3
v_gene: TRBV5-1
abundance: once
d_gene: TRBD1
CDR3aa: CASSPGRTGLGDTQYF
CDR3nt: TGCGCCAGCAGCCCAGGAAGGACAGGGCTCGGAGATACGCAGTATTTT

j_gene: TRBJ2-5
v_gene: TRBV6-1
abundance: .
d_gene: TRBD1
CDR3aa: CASSVGDRVRGGETQYF
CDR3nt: TGTGCCAGCAGTGTAGGGGACAGGGTAAGAGGAGGAGAGACCCAGTACTTC

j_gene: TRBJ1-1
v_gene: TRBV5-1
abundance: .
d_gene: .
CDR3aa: CASSLTGGEAFF
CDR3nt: TGCGCCAGCAGCTTGACGGGGGGTGAAGCTTTCTTT

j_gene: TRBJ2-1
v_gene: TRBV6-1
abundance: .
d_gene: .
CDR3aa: CASPGRESPTNEQFF
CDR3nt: TGTGCCAGTCCGGGACGGGAGTCTCCAACCAATGAGCAGTTCTTC

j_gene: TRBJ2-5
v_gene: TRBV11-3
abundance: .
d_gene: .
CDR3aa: CASSPTGVETQYF
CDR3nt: TGTGCCAGCAGCCCGACCGGGGTAGAGACCCAGTACTTC

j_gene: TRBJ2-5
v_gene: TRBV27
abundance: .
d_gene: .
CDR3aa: CASSLLFQDERETQYF
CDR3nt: TGTGCCAGCAGTTTATTGTTCCAGGATGAGCGGGAGACCCAGTACTTC

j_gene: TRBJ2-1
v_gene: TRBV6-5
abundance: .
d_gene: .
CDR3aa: CASSLFPVAGEQFF
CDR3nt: TGTGCCAGCAGTCTATTCCCGGTGGCTGGGGAGCAGTTCTTC

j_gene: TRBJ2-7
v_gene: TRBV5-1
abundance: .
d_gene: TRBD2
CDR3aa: CASSPGGFVSEQYF
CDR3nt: TGCGCCAGCAGCCCGGGGGGGTTCGTGAGCGAGCAGTACTTC

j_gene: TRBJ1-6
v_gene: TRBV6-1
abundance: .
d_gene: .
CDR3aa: CASLQANSPLHF
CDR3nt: TGTGCCAGCCTCCAGGCTAATTCACCCCTCCACTTT

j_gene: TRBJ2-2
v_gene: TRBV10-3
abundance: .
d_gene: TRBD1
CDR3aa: CAISPGQGNTGELFF
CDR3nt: TGTGCCATCAGTCCGGGACAGGGGAACACCGGGGAGCTGTTTTTT

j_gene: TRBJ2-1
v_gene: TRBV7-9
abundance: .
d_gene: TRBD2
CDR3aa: CASSLDLAGGQEFF
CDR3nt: TGTGCCAGCAGCTTAGACCTAGCGGGGGGGCAGGAGTTCTTC

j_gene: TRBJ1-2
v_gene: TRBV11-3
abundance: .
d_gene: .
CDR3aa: CASSLDRGYGYTF
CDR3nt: TGTGCCAGCAGCTTAGACAGGGGTTATGGCTACACCTTC

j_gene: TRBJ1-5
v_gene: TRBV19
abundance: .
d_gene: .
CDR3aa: CASSTGNPQPQHF
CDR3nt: TGTGCCAGTAGTACAGGGAACCCTCAGCCCCAGCATTTT

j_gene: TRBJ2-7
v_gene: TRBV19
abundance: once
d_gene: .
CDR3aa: CASSIGLGEQYF
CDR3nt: TGTGCCAGTAGTATAGGACTTGGAGAGCAGTACTTC

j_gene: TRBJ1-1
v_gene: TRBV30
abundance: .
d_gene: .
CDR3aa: CAWSAVLRVETEAFF
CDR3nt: TGTGCCTGGAGTGCTGTTTTGAGGGTGGAGACTGAAGCTTTCTTT

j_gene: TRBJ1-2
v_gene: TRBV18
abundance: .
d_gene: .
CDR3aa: CASSPGQGRGYTF
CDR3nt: TGTGCCAGCTCACCGGGGCAGGGAAGGGGCTACACCTTC

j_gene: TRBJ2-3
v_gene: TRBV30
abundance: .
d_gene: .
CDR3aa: CAWRSQGTDTQYF
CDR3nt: TGTGCCTGGAGGTCCCAGGGAACAGATACGCAGTATTTT

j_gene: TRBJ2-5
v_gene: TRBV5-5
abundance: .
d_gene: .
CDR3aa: CASSLGGASETQYF
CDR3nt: TGTGCCAGCAGCTTGGGGGGCGCCTCAGAGACCCAGTACTTC

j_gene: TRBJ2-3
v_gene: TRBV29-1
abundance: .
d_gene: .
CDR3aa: CSVEGLAVGTQYF
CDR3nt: TGCAGCGTTGAGGGATTAGCGGTGGGTACGCAGTATTTT

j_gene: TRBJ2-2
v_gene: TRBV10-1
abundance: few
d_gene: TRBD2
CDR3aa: CASSEAGAGELFF
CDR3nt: TGCGCCAGCAGTGAGGCGGGAGCCGGGGAGCTGTTTTTT

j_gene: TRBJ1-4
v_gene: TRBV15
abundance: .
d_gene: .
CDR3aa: CATSRDLERGNEKLFF
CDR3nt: TGTGCCACCAGCAGAGATTTGGAGAGGGGGAATGAAAAACTGTTTTTT

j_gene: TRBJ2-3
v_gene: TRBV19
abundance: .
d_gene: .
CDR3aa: CASSPGWVGTDTQYF
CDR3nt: TGTGCCAGTAGTCCAGGGTGGGTGGGCACAGATACGCAGTATTTT

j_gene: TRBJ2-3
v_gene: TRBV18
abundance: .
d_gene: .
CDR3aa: CASSPTASTDTQYF
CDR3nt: TGTGCCAGCTCGCCTACAGCGAGCACAGATACGCAGTATTTT

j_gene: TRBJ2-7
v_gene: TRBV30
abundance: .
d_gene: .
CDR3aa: CAWSSAYEQYF
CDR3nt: TGTGCCTGGAGTTCTGCCTACGAGCAGTACTTC

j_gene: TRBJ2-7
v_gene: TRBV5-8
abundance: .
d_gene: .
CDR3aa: CASSTQTYEQYF
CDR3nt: TGTGCCAGCAGCACTCAGACCTACGAGCAGTACTTC

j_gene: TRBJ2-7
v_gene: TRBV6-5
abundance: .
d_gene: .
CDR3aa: CASSFGTTYEQYF
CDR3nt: TGTGCCAGCAGTTTTGGTACGACCTACGAGCAGTACTTC

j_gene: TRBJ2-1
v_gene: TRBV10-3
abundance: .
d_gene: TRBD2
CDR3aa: CAISESGLAGGQSYNEQFF
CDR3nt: TGTGCCATCAGTGAGTCCGGGCTAGCGGGGGGGCAGTCCTACAATGAGCAGTTCTTC

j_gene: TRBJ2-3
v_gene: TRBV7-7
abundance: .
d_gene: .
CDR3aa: CASSLVPGKFADTQYF
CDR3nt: TGTGCTAGCAGCTTAGTTCCAGGGAAGTTTGCAGATACGCAGTATTTT

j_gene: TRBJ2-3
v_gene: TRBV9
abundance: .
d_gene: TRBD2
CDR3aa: CASSVAGGVTDTQYF
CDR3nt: TGTGCCAGCAGCGTAGCGGGGGGTGTTACAGATACGCAGTATTTT

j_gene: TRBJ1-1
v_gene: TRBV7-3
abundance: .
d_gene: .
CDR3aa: CASSRSGPPNTEAFF
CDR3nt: TGTGCCAGCAGCAGATCGGGACCCCCGAACACTGAAGCTTTCTTT

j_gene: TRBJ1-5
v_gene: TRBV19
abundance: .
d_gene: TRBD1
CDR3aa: CASSTRDRRGDQPQHF
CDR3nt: TGTGCCAGTAGTACCCGGGACAGAAGAGGCGATCAGCCCCAGCATTTT

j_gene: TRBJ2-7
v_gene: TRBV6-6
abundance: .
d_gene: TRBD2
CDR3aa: CASSSPGLAREQYF
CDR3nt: TGTGCCAGCAGTTCCCCGGGACTAGCGCGGGAGCAGTACTTC

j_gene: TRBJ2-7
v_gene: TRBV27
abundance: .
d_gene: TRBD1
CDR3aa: CASSLGSQGANEQYF
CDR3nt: TGTGCCAGCAGTTTAGGGTCGCAGGGGGCCAACGAGCAGTACTTC

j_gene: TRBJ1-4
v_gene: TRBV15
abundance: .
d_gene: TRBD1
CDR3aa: CATGRTGVGEKLFF
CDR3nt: TGTGCCACCGGGCGGACAGGGGTGGGTGAAAAACTGTTTTTT

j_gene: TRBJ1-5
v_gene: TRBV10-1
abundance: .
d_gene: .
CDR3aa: CASLLCRGQPQHF
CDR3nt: TGCGCCAGCCTCCTCTGTCGCGGGCAGCCCCAGCATTTT

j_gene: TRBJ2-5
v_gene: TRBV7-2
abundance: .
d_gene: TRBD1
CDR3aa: CASSPDGQGLATQYF
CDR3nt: TGTGCCAGCAGCCCCGACGGACAGGGGCTAGCGACCCAGTACTTC

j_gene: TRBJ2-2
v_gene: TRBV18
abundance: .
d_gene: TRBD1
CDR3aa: CASSLYRGRDTGELFF
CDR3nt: TGTGCCAGCTCACTCTATAGGGGGCGCGACACCGGGGAGCTGTTTTTT

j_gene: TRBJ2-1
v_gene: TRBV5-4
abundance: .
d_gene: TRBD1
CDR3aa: CASSPTGPPYNEQFF
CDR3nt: TGTGCCAGCAGCCCGACAGGGCCCCCCTACAATGAGCAGTTCTTC

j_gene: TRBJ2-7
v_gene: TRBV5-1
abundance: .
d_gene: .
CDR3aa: CASSAVSLAYEQYF
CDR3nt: TGCGCCAGCAGCGCGGTTAGCTTAGCCTACGAGCAGTACTTC

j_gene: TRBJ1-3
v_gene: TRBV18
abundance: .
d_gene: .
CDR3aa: CASSQPPGGPGNTIYF
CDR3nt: TGTGCCAGCTCACAACCCCCGGGGGGTCCTGGAAACACCATATATTTT

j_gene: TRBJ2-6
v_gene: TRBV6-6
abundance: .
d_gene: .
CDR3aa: CASSYEISGANVLTF
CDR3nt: TGTGCCAGCAGTTATGAGATCTCTGGGGCCAACGTCCTGACTTTC

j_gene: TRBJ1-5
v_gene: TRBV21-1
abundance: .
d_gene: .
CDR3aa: CASSPRSLGDISNQPQHF
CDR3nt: TGTGCCAGCAGTCCCAGGAGCCTTGGGGATATAAGCAATCAGCCCCAGCATTTT

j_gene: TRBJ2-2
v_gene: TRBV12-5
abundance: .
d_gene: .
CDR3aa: CASGPFVTPHTGELFF
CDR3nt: TGTGCTAGTGGCCCCTTCGTGACCCCGCACACCGGGGAGCTGTTTTTT

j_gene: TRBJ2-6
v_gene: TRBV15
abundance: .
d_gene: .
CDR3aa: CATSRVAIGANVLTF
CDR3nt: TGTGCCACCAGCAGAGTAGCTATCGGGGCCAACGTCCTGACTTTC

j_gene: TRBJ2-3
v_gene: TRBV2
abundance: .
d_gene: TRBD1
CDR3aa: CASSRTGLADTQYF
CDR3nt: TGTGCCAGCAGTAGGACAGGGTTAGCAGATACGCAGTATTTT

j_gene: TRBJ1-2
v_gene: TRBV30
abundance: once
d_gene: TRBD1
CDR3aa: CAWRRGQEGLGYTF
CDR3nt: TGTGCCTGGAGGAGGGGACAGGAAGGGTTAGGCTACACCTTC

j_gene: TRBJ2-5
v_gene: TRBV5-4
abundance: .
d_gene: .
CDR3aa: CASTKSLMSGETQYF
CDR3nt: TGTGCCAGCACCAAATCGCTTATGTCGGGGGAGACCCAGTACTTC

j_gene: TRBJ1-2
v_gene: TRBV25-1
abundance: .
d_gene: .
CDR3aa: CASSEDWAGLYTF
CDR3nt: TGTGCCAGCAGTGAAGACTGGGCAGGGCTTTACACCTTC